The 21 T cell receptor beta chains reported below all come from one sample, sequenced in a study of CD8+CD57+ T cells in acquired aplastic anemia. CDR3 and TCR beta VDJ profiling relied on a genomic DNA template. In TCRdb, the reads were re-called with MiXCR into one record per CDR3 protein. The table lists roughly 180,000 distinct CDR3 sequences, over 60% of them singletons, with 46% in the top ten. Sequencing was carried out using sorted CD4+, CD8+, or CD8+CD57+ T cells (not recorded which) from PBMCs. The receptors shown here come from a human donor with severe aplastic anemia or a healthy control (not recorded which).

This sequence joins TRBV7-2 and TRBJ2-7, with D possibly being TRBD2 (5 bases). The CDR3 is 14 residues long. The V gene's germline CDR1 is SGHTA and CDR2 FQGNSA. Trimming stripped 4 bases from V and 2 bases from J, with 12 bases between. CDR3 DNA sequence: TGTGCCAGCAGCTCCATGGCGAGGGCCTACGAGCAGTACTTC. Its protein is CASSSMARAYEQYF.

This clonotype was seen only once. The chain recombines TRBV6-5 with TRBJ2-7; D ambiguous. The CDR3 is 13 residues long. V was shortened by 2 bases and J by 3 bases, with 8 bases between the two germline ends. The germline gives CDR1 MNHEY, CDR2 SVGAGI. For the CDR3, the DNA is TGTGCCAGCAGTTACCTCGACCGCTACGAGCAGTACTTC. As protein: CASSYLDRYEQYF.

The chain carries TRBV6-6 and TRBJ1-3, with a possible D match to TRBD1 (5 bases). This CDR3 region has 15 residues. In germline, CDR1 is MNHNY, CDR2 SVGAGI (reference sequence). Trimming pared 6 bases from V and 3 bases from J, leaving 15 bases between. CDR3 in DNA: TGTGCCAGCAGCGTCACCGGGGACGGTGGAAACACCATATATTTT. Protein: CASSVTGDGGNTIYF.

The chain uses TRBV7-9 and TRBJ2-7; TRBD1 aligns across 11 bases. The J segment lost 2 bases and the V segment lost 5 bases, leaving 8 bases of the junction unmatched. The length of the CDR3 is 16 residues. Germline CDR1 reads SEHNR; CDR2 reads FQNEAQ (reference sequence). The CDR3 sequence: CASSPRDRGRPYEQYF. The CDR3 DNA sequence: TGTGCCAGCAGCCCAAGGGACAGGGGGAGACCCTACGAGCAGTACTTC.

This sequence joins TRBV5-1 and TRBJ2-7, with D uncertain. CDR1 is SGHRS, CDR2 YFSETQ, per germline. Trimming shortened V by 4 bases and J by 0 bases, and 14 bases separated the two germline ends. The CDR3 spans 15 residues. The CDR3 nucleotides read TGCGCCAGCAGCCTCCCTCGTCGGAGCTCCTACGAGCAGTACTTC. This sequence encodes CASSLPRRSSYEQYF.

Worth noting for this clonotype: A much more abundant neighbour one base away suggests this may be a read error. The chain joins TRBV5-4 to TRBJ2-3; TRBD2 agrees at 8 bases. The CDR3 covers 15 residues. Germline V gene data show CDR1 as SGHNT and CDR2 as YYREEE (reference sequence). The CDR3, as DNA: TGTGCCAGCAGCCATCGGGGGGGTTTTACAGATACGCAGTGTTTT. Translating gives CASSHRGGFTDTQCF.

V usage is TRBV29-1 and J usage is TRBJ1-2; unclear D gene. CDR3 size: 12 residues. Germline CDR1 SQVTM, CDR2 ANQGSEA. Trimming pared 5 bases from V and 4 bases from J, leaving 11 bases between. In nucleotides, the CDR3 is TGCAGCGTTCCGTGGGAGGCCTATGGCTACACCTTC. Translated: CSVPWEAYGYTF.

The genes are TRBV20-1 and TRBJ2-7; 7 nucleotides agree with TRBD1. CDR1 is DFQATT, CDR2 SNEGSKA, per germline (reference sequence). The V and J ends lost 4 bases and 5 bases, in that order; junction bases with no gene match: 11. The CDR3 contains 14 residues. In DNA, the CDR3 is TGCAGTGCTACAAGGACAGGTATAACCAACGAGCAGTACTTC. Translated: CSATRTGITNEQYF.

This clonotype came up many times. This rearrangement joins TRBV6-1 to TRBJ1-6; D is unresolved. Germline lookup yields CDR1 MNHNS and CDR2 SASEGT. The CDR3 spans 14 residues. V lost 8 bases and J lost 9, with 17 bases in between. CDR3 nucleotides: TGTGCCAGCGGCAGTAGGGAAGTATCTTCACCCCTCCACTTT. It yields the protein CASGSREVSSPLHF.

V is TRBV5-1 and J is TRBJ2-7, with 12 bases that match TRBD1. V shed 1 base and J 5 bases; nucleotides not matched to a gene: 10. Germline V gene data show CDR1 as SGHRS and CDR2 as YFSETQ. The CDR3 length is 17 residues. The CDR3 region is CASSLQPSGTGGDEQYF. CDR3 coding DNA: TGCGCCAGCAGCTTGCAACCCTCCGGGACAGGGGGCGACGAGCAGTACTTC.

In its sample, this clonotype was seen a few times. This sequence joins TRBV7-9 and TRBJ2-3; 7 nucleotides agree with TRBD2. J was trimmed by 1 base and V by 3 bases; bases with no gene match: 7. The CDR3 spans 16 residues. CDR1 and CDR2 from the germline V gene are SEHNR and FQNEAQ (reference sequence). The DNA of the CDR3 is TGTGCCAGCAGCTTCGTACTAGCGAGGGGCACAGATACGCAGTATTTT. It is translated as CASSFVLARGTDTQYF.

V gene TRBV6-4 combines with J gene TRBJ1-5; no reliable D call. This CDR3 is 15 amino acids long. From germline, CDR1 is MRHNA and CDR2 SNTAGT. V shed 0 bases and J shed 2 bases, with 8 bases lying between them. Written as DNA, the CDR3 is TGTGCCAGCAGTGACTCAGGAGACGGCAATCAGCCCCAGCATTTT. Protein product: CASSDSGDGNQPQHF.

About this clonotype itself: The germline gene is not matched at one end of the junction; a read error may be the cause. The chain's CDR3 is CASSPGTGGETQYF. CDR3 coding DNA: TGTGCTAGCAGTCCCGGGACAGGGGGAGAGACCCAGTACTTC. The rearrangement links TRBV7-7 to TRBJ2-5; 11 bases map to TRBD1. The germline gives CDR1 SSHAT, CDR2 FNYEAQ (reference sequence). The CDR3 has 14 residues.

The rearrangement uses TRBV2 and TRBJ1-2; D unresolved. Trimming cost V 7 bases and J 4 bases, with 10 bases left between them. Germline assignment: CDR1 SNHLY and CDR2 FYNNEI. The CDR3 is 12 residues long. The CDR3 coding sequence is TGTGCCAGCAATCGAGGGTCCTATGGCTACACCTTC. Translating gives CASNRGSYGYTF.

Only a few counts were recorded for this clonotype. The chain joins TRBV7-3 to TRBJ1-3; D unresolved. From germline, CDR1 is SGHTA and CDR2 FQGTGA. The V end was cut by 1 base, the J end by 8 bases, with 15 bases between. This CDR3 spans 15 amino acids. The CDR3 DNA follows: TGTGCCAGCAGCTTAAACGGACGGGGTCGAGACACCATATATTTT. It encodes CASSLNGRGRDTIYF.

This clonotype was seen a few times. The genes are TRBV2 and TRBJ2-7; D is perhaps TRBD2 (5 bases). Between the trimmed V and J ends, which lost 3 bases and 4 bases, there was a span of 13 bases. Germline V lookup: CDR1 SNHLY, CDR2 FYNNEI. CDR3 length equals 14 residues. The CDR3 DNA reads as TGTGCCAGCAGTGAGAATCGGGGAGTATACGAGCAGTACTTC. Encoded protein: CASSENRGVYEQYF.

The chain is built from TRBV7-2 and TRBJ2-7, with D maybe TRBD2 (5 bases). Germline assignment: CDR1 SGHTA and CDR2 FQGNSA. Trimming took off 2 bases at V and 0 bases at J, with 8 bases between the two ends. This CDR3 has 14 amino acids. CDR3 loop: CASSLNRGSYEQYF. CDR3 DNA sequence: TGTGCCAGCAGCTTAAATCGGGGCTCCTACGAGCAGTACTTC.

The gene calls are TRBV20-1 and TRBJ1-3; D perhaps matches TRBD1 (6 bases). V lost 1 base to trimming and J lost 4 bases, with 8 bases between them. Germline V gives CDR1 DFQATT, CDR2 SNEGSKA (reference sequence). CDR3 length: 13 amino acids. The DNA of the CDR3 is TGCAGTGCTAGAGGGGACATAGGAAACACCATATATTTT. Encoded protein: CSARGDIGNTIYF.

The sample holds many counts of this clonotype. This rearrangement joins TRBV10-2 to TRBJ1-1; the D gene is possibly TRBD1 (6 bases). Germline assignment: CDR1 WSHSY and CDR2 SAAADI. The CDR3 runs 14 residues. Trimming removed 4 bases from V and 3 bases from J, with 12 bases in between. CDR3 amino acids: CASSAYREYTEAFF. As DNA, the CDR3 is TGCGCCAGCAGTGCGTACAGGGAATACACTGAAGCTTTCTTT.

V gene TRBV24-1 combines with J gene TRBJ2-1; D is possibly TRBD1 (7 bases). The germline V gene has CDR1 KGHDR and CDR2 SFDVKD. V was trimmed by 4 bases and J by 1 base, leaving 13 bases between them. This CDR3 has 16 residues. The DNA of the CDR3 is TGTGCCACCAGTGACCCACAGGGGACTTCCTACAATGAGCAGTTCTTC. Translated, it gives CATSDPQGTSYNEQFF.

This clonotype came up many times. The CDR3 is CASSDPRLHIPQHF. Written as DNA, the CDR3 is TGTGCCAGCAGTGACCCGAGATTACATATTCCCCAGCATTTT. The chain uses TRBV6-4 and TRBJ1-5; D remains unclear. CDR3 length: 14 residues. From germline, CDR1 is MRHNA and CDR2 SNTAGT. The germline V and J ends were trimmed by 2 bases and 10 bases, with 15 bases remaining between them.